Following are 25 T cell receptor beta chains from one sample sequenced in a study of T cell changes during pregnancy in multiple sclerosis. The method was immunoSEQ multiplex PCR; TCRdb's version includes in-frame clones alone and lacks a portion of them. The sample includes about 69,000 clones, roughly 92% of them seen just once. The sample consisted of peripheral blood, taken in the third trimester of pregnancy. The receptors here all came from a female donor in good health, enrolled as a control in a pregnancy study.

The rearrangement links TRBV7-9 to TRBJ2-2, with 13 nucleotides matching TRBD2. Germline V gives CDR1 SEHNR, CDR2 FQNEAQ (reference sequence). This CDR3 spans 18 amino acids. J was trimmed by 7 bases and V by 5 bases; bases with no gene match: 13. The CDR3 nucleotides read TGTGCCAGCAGCCGCTGGACTAGCGGGAGTCGTAGGGGCGGGGAGCTGTTTTTT. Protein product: CASSRWTSGSRRGGELFF.

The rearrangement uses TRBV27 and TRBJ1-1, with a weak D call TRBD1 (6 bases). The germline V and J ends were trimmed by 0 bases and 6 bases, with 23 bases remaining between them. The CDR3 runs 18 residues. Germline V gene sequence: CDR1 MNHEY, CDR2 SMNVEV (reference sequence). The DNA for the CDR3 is TGTGCCAGCAGTTTATCGTCCGTCAGGGGCGTTCAAGGCGCTGAAGCTTTCTTT. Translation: CASSLSSVRGVQGAEAFF.

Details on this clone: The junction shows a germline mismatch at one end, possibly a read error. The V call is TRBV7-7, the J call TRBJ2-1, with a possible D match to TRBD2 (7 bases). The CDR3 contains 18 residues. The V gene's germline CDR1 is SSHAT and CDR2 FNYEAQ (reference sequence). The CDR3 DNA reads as TGTGCTAGCAGCTTAGGGAGTGGGGGCGGGAGCCCCTACAATGAGCAGTTCTTC. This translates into CASSLGSGGGSPYNEQFF.

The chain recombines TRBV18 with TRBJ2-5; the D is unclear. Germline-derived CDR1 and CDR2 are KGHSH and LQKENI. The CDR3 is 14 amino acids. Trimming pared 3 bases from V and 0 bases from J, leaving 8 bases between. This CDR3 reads CASSPQRYQETQYF. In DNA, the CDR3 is TGTGCCAGCTCACCCCAGAGGTACCAAGAGACCCAGTACTTC.

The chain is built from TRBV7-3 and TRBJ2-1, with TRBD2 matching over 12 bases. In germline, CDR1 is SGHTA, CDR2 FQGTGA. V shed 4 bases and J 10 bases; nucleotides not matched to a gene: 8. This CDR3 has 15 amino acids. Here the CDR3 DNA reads TGTGCCAGCAGCTCCGGACTAGCGGGATTTAAAGAGCAGTTCTTC. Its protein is CASSSGLAGFKEQFF. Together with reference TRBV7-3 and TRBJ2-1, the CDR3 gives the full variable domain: GAGVSQTPSNKVTEKGKYVELRCDPISGHTALYWYRQSLGQGPEFLIYFQGTGAADDSGLPNDRFFAVRPEGSVSTLKIQRTERGDSAVYLCASSSGLAGFKEQFFGPGTRLTVL.

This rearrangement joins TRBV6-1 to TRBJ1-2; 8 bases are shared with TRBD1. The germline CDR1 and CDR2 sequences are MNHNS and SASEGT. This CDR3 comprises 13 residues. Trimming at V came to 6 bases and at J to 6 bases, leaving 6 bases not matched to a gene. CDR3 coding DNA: TGTGCCAGCAGGACGGACAGGGTTGATGGCTACACCTTC. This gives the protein CASRTDRVDGYTF.

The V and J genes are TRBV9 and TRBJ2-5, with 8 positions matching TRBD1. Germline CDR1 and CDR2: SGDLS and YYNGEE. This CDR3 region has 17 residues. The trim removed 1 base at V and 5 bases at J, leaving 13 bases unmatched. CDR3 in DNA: TGTGCCAGCAGCGTATTAGGGGCAGGGGGCCCGGGGGAGACCCAGTACTTC. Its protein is CASSVLGAGGPGETQYF.

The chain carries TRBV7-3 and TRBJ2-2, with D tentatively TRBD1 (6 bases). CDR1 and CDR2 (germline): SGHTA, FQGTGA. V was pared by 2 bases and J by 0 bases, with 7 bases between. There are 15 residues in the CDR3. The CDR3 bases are TGTGCCAGCAGCTTAGCAGGGGCGAACACCGGGGAGCTGTTTTTT. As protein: CASSLAGANTGELFF.

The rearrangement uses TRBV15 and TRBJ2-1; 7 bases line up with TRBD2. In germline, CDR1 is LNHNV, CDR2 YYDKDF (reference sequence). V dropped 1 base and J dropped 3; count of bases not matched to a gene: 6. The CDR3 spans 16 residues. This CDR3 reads CATSRARASGYNEQFF. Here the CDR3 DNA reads TGTGCCACCAGCAGAGCAAGGGCTAGCGGCTACAATGAGCAGTTCTTC.

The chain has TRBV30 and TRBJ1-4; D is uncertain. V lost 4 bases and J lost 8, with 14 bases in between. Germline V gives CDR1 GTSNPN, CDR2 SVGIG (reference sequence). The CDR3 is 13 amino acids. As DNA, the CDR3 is TGTGCCTGGACCCCGGGAGCATGGGAAAAACTGTTTTTT. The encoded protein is CAWTPGAWEKLFF.

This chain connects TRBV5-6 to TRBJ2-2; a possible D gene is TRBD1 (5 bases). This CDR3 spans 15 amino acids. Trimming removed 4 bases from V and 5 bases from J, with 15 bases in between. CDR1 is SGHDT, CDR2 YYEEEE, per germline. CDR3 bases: TGTGCCAGCAGCCCGGTCTTAGGGGTAACCGGGGAGCTGTTTTTT. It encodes CASSPVLGVTGELFF.

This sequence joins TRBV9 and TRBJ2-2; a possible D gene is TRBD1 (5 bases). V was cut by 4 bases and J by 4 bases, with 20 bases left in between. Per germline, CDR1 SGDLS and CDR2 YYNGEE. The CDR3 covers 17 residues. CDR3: CASSHPVQQVSTGELFF. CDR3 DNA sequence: TGTGCCAGCAGCCACCCCGTTCAACAGGTTAGCACCGGGGAGCTGTTTTTT. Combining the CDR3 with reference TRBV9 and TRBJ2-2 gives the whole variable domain DSGVTQTPKHLITATGQRVTLRCSPRSGDLSVYWYQQSLDQGLQFLIQYYNGEERAKGNILERFSAQQFPDLHSELNLSSLELGDSALYFCASSHPVQQVSTGELFFGEGSRLTVL.

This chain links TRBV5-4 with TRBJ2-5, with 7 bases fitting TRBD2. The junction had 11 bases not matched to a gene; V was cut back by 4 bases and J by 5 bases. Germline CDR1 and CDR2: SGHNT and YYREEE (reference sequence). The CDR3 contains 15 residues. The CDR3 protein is CASSEPGGGGETQYF. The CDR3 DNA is TGTGCCAGCAGCGAACCTGGGGGGGGTGGGGAGACCCAGTACTTC.

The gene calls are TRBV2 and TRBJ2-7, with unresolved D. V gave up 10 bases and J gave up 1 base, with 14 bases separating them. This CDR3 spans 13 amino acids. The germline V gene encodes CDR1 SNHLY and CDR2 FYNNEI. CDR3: CATRQGLSYEQYF. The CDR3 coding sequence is TGTGCCACTCGACAAGGTTTGTCCTACGAGCAGTACTTC.

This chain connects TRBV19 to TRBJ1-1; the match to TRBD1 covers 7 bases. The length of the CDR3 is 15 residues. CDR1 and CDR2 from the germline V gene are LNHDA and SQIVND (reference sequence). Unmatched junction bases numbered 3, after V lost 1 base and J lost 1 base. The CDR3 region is CASSIGGTENTEAFF. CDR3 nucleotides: TGTGCCAGTAGTATAGGCGGGACAGAGAACACTGAAGCTTTCTTT.

The CDR3 is CASSLFRGRVEQYF. DNA of the CDR3: TGTGCCAGCAGTTTATTTCGCGGGAGGGTCGAGCAGTACTTC. V gene TRBV28 combines with J gene TRBJ2-7, with 9 positions matching TRBD2. The V and J ends lost 1 base and 6 bases, in that order; junction bases with no gene match: 4. This CDR3 spans 14 amino acids. Germline CDR1 and CDR2: MDHEN and SYDVKM.

DNA for the CDR3: TGTGCCAGTAGACCGACAGGGGGCTCTGGAAACACCATATATTTT. Its translation: CASRPTGGSGNTIYF. This chain connects TRBV19 to TRBJ1-3; TRBD1 matches 9 bases. Looked up from germline, CDR1 is LNHDA and CDR2 is SQIVND (reference sequence). This CDR3 spans 15 amino acids. V lost 6 bases and J lost 0; bases outside the gene matches: 3.

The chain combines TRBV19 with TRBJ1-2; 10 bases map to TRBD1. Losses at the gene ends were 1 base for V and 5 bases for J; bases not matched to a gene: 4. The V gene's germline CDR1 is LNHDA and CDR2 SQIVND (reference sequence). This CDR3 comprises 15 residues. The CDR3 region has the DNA TGTGCCAGTAGTATAGGACAGGGGGCCCGATATGGCTACACCTTC. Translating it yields CASSIGQGARYGYTF.

CDR3 region: CASSLLGAGGKGEQFF. DNA for the CDR3: TGTGCCAGCAGCTTGTTAGGAGCGGGAGGGAAGGGTGAGCAGTTCTTC. The chain uses TRBV5-6 and TRBJ2-1, with 10 nucleotides matching TRBD2. J was trimmed by 9 bases and V by 1 base; bases with no gene match: 10. CDR3 length: 16 residues. Germline V CDR1 and CDR2: SGHDT, YYEEEE.

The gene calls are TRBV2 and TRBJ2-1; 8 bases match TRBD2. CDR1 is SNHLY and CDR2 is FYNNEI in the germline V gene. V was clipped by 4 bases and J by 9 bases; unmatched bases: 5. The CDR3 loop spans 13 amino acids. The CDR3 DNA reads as TGTGCCAGCAGTGTCATGCGGGAGGCTGAGCAGTTCTTC. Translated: CASSVMREAEQFF.

CDR3 DNA sequence: TGTGCCAGCAGTTTACTCCCCCGGGGTAGCAATCAGCCCCAGCATTTT. Translated: CASSLLPRGSNQPQHF. The V call is TRBV27, the J call TRBJ1-5; the D is unclear. CDR1 is MNHEY, CDR2 SMNVEV, per germline (reference sequence). The CDR3 is 16 residues long. V was cut by 2 bases and J by 0 bases, with 11 bases left in between.

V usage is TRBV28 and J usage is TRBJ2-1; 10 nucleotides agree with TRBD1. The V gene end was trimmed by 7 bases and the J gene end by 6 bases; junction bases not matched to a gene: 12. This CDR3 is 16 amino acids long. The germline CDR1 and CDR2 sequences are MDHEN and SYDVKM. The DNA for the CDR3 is TGTGCCAGCAATCCCCCGGGGACAGGGGCTACCAATGAGCAGTTCTTC. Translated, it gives CASNPPGTGATNEQFF.

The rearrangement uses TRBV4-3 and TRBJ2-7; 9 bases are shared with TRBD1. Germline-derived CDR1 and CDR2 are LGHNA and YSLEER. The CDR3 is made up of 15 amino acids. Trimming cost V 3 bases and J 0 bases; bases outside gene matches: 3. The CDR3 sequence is CASSQGTGSSYEQYF. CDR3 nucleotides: TGCGCCAGCAGCCAGGGGACAGGGAGCTCCTACGAGCAGTACTTC.

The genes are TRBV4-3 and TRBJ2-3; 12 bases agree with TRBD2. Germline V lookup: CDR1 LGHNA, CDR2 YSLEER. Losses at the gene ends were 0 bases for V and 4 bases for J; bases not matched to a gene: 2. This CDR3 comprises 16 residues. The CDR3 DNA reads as TGCGCCAGCAGCCAAGACCTAGCGGGAGGGGCAGATACGCAGTATTTT. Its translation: CASSQDLAGGADTQYF.

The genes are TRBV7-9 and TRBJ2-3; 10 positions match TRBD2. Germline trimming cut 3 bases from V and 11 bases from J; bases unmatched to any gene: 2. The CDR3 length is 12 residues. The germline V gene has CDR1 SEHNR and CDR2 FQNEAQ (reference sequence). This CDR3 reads CASSLGLAWQYF. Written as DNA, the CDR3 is TGTGCCAGCAGCTTGGGACTAGCGTGGCAGTATTTT.